This T cell receptor beta chain was documented in a study of OX40 agonist ivuxolimab in advanced cancers. This table comes from immunoSEQ multiplex PCR, and its TCRdb copy is limited to in-frame clones, with some not included. The sample lists around 50,000 clones; over 70% were seen once. As for this clone: Its specificity is not known.

V was pared by 6 bases and J by 4 bases, with 13 bases between. The CDR3 has 14 residues. CDR1 is SGHRS, CDR2 YFSETQ, per germline. Overall study results and limits: Fewer expanded clones were found on average in CD4+ than in CD8+ T cells.

The specimen was CD4+ or CD8+ T cells sorted from blood, collected in a trial of the OX40 agonist ivuxolimab. This sequence was found in an adult with an advanced solid tumor such as melanoma, head and neck, liver or kidney cancer. The V and J genes are TRBV5-1 and TRBJ2-2; possibly TRBD2 for D (6 bases). The CDR3 nucleotides are TGCGCCAGCATCACGGGAGTTGGCACCGGGGAGCTGTTTTTT. It translates to CASITGVGTGELFF.